This T cell receptor (beta chain) was sequenced during a study of regulatory and conventional T cells in RAG deficiency. Study results and limitations: Patient subsets had shorter CDR3s; Omenn Treg-Tconv overlap exceeded 75%. RAG-deficient patients showed markedly lower Shannon entropy and higher Simpson indices than control T-cell subsets.

Points on this clone: What it binds is not known.

Genomic DNA came from blood conventional CD4+ T cells gated CD25-low CD127-high. Some clones are missing from TCRdb's copy, which holds only in-frame ones; the method was immunoSEQ multiplex PCR. The sample contains about 46,000 clones, about nine tenths of which appear only once. V dropped 9 bases and J dropped 9; count of bases not matched to a gene: 6. Germline-derived CDR1 and CDR2 are MNHNS and SASEGT. The CDR3 contains 13 residues. A further study also used this sample, focusing on regulatory T cells. That paper states: The PCR used 52 TRBV and 13 TRBJ primers. Patient repertoires had restricted TRB V-J pairs and skewed V and J usage, most in Tregs.

The V and J genes are TRBV6-1 and TRBJ2-1; the match to TRBD2 covers 12 bases. This clonotype was obtained from a human donor in good health. The sample was CD4+ effector T cells sorted from blood. CDR3: CASETSGSIEQFF. The CDR3 bases are TGTGCCAGTGAGACTAGCGGGAGTATTGAGCAGTTCTTC.